The TCR beta chain under discussion was sequenced for a study of blood T cell repertoires in COVID-19. In the study overall: Both acute and convalescent COVID-19 samples were obtained from the United States, Italy and Spain. Sources were T cells, B-cell-depleted T cells, or PBMCs; the material itself was cDNA or gDNA.

This clone came up a few times. Libraries were prepared by immunoSEQ multiplex PCR; TCRdb keeps only in-frame clonotypes and omits some of them. The table records 55,000 to 65,000 clones, 80% to 95% of them present only once. This CDR3 is built from 18 residues. V gave up 3 bases and J gave up 7 bases; unmatched junction bases: 12. The germline V gene encodes CDR1 SGHTA and CDR2 FQGNSA. This clonotype was obtained from a woman over 75 with active COVID-19. The sample consisted of peripheral blood. The chain carries TRBV7-2 and TRBJ2-1; TRBD2 matches 13 bases. This CDR3 reads CASSFSFRTSGGGNEQFF. The CDR3, as DNA: TGTGCCAGCAGCTTTTCCTTTAGGACTAGCGGGGGTGGGAATGAGCAGTTCTTC.